This is a list of T cell receptor beta chains from one sample in a study of Graves' ophthalmopathy and Graves' hyperthyroidism. One entry per CDR3 protein results from TCRdb running MiXCR on the multiplex PCR reads. The sample carries about half a million distinct CDR3 sequences, about 15% recorded once. Sequenced sample: blood. The source of these receptors is a woman aged 30 to 39 with Graves' ophthalmopathy. Each CDR3 is given with its conserved first and last residue. Fields, in order: D gene, clone size, V gene, J gene, CDR3 protein, CDR3 DNA. The D gene is left open where the match is weak. Clone size appears in some rows only: once, few, many, or a class for an expanded clone.

D: .
size: .
V: TRBV27
J: TRBJ1-3
CDR3: CAGLYSGNTIYF
DNA: TGTGCCGGATTATACTCTGGAAACACCATATATTTT

D: TRBD2
size: many
V: TRBV12-3/TRBV12-4
J: TRBJ2-4
CDR3: CASSERTSGKYLSKNIQYF
DNA: TGTGCCAGCAGTGAAAGGACTAGCGGGAAATACTTATCCAAAAACATTCAGTACTTC

D: .
size: many
V: TRBV12-3/TRBV12-4
J: TRBJ2-2
CDR3: CASSLGVALASVGELFF
DNA: TGTGCCAGCAGTTTAGGGGTTGCACTAGCTTCTGTCGGGGAGCTGTTTTTT

D: .
size: .
V: TRBV6-1
J: TRBJ1-5
CDR3: CASSVEHSNQPQHF
DNA: TGTGCCAGCAGTGTAGAACACTCCAATCAGCCCCAGCATTTT

D: .
size: many
V: TRBV6-1
J: TRBJ2-6
CDR3: CASGRSSGANVLTF
DNA: TGTGCCAGCGGTCGAAGCTCTGGGGCCAACGTCCTGACTTTC

D: .
size: many
V: TRBV12-3/TRBV12-4
J: TRBJ1-5
CDR3: CASSTDGLSNQPQHF
DNA: TGTGCCAGCAGTACTGACGGGCTTAGCAATCAGCCCCAGCATTTT

D: TRBD2
size: .
V: TRBV11-3
J: TRBJ2-5
CDR3: CASSLGLAGARETQYF
DNA: TGTGCCAGCAGCTTAGGACTAGCGGGGGCAAGGGAGACCCAGTACTTC

D: .
size: many
V: TRBV9
J: TRBJ2-5
CDR3: CASSPRTVGETQYF
DNA: TGTGCCAGCAGCCCCCGGACAGTGGGGGAGACCCAGTACTTC

D: TRBD1
size: .
V: TRBV4-1
J: TRBJ1-1
CDR3: CASSPTDRGTEAFF
DNA: TGCGCCAGCAGCCCCACGGACAGGGGGACTGAAGCTTTCTTT

D: TRBD2
size: many
V: TRBV10-3
J: TRBJ2-5
CDR3: CAISGGLAGEGETQYF
DNA: TGTGCCATCAGTGGGGGACTAGCGGGAGAGGGAGAGACCCAGTACTTC

D: .
size: .
V: TRBV11-3
J: TRBJ2-7
CDR3: CASSLGGATLGEQYF
DNA: TGTGCCAGCAGCTTAGGGGGGGCGACACTTGGGGAGCAGTACTTC

D: TRBD1
size: many
V: TRBV6-2/TRBV6-3
J: TRBJ2-5
CDR3: CASSYMTGGETQYF
DNA: TGTGCCAGCAGTTACATGACAGGGGGCGAGACCCAGTACTTC

D: .
size: many
V: TRBV28
J: TRBJ2-7
CDR3: CASSLPLGNEQYF
DNA: TGTGCCAGCAGTCTCCCTCTTGGGAACGAGCAGTACTTC

D: .
size: many
V: TRBV6-5
J: TRBJ2-2
CDR3: CASTWNRGFGELFF
DNA: TGTGCCAGCACCTGGAACAGAGGATTCGGGGAGCTGTTTTTT

D: .
size: many
V: TRBV6-1
J: TRBJ2-5
CDR3: CASSTAQETQYF
DNA: TGTGCCAGCAGCACAGCTCAAGAGACCCAGTACTTC

D: .
size: many
V: TRBV20-1
J: TRBJ1-2
CDR3: CSARDRDSLPWGYTF
DNA: TGCAGTGCTAGAGATCGAGACAGTCTACCTTGGGGCTACACCTTC

D: .
size: .
V: TRBV28
J: TRBJ2-5
CDR3: CASTLTAAQETQYF
DNA: TGTGCCAGCACCTTGACAGCTGCCCAAGAGACCCAGTACTTC

D: TRBD2
size: many
V: TRBV4-1
J: TRBJ2-2
CDR3: CASSQDPSGTGELFF
DNA: TGCGCCAGCAGCCAAGATCCTAGCGGGACCGGGGAGCTGTTTTTT

D: .
size: many
V: TRBV20-1
J: TRBJ1-1
CDR3: CSAPLHVTEAFF
DNA: TGCAGTGCTCCTCTTCACGTCACTGAAGCTTTCTTT

D: .
size: many
V: TRBV6-2/TRBV6-3
J: TRBJ2-7
CDR3: CASSQTGRGAYEQYF
DNA: TGTGCCAGCAGTCAGACGGGCCGCGGGGCCTACGAGCAGTACTTC

D: .
size: .
V: TRBV12-3/TRBV12-4
J: TRBJ1-2
CDR3: CASSFSGTHYGYTF
DNA: TGTGCCAGCAGTTTTTCCGGGACTCACTATGGCTACACCTTC

D: TRBD1
size: few
V: TRBV5-1
J: TRBJ1-6
CDR3: CASSHITGGTNSPLHF
DNA: TGCGCCAGCAGCCATATAACAGGGGGTACTAATTCACCCCTCCACTTT

D: .
size: .
V: TRBV7-2
J: TRBJ1-5
CDR3: CASSWTVEGQPQHF
DNA: TGTGCCAGCAGCTGGACAGTGGAAGGACAGCCTCAGCATTTT

D: .
size: few
V: TRBV6-1
J: TRBJ2-3
CDR3: CASSTRTDTQYF
DNA: TGTGCCAGCAGTACCCGCACAGATACGCAGTATTTT

D: TRBD2
size: many
V: TRBV6-5
J: TRBJ2-7
CDR3: CASSSTSGGGEQYF
DNA: TGTGCCAGCAGTTCGACTAGCGGGGGGGGAGAGCAGTACTTC

D: TRBD2
size: many
V: TRBV11-1
J: TRBJ2-5
CDR3: CATQPGGERERQETQYF
DNA: TGTGCCACCCAGCCGGGAGGAGAGCGGGAGAGGCAAGAGACCCAGTACTTC

D: TRBD1
size: many
V: TRBV6-1
J: TRBJ1-2
CDR3: CASKSTGDYGYTF
DNA: TGTGCCAGCAAGTCAACAGGGGACTATGGCTACACCTTC

D: .
size: many
V: TRBV29-1
J: TRBJ2-5
CDR3: CSVNSGQETQYF
DNA: TGCAGCGTTAACTCCGGGCAAGAGACCCAGTACTTC

D: .
size: many
V: TRBV15
J: TRBJ1-2
CDR3: CATSREDSNNYGYTF
DNA: TGTGCCACCAGCAGAGAGGACAGCAATAACTATGGCTACACCTTC

D: TRBD2
size: .
V: TRBV24-1
J: TRBJ2-1
CDR3: CATSDPKPGLAGVYNEQFF
DNA: TGTGCCACCAGTGATCCCAAGCCGGGACTAGCGGGAGTGTACAATGAGCAGTTCTTC

D: .
size: many
V: TRBV28
J: TRBJ1-1
CDR3: CASSRQFRAFF
DNA: TGTGCCAGCAGTAGACAGTTCCGGGCTTTCTTT

D: TRBD2
size: many
V: TRBV12-3/TRBV12-4
J: TRBJ2-7
CDR3: CASSFQAGGLPYEQYF
DNA: TGTGCCAGCAGTTTTCAAGCGGGGGGGCTTCCCTACGAGCAGTACTTC

D: TRBD1
size: many
V: TRBV6-5
J: TRBJ2-7
CDR3: CASSYRGQGTYEQYF
DNA: TGTGCCAGCAGTTACAGGGGACAGGGGACCTACGAGCAGTACTTC

D: .
size: few
V: TRBV5-1
J: TRBJ2-5
CDR3: CASSFSGEAVETQYF
DNA: TGCGCCAGCAGCTTCTCGGGAGAGGCCGTAGAGACCCAGTACTTC

D: TRBD1
size: many
V: TRBV7-9
J: TRBJ2-5
CDR3: CASSPTSRTGEETQYF
DNA: TGTGCCAGCAGCCCGACATCTCGGACAGGGGAGGAGACCCAGTACTTC

D: .
size: few
V: TRBV9
J: TRBJ2-2
CDR3: CASSAQGYHTGELFF
DNA: TGTGCCAGCAGCGCCCAGGGTTATCACACCGGGGAGCTGTTTTTT

D: .
size: .
V: TRBV4-1
J: TRBJ2-2
CDR3: CASHQGWGTGELFF
DNA: TGCGCCAGCCACCAGGGATGGGGCACCGGGGAGCTGTTTTTT

D: .
size: many
V: TRBV7-9
J: TRBJ2-5
CDR3: CASSSLLRGAQETQYF
DNA: TGTGCCAGCAGCTCCCTCCTTAGGGGAGCCCAAGAGACCCAGTACTTC